Listed below are T cell receptor beta chains from one sample, sequenced in a study of metastatic and nonmetastatic thyroid tumors. TCRdb redid the clone calls on the PCR reads using MiXCR. The sample records some 40,000 clones, 24% being singletons. The sample comprised tumor tissue. The origin of the receptors is a female donor with papillary thyroid cancer or a benign thyroid nodule (not recorded which). Some clones in this sample may be carry-over from other donors' samples. The CDR3 runs from the conserved cysteine through the conserved F or W. The order of the fields is clone size, V gene, D gene, J gene, CDR3 DNA, CDR3 protein. D genes are given only for firm matches. Rows may omit the clone size; those that give it use once, few, many or a size class.

clone_size: many
v_call: TRBV7-7
d_call: -
j_call: TRBJ2-3
cdr3_nt: TGTGCCAGCAGCCTCGGGGCGTCGGTCTCCACAGATACGCAGTATTTT
cdr3_aa: CASSLGASVSTDTQYF

clone_size: few
v_call: TRBV6-2/TRBV6-3
d_call: TRBD2
j_call: TRBJ2-7
cdr3_nt: TGTGCCAGCAGTTACCCGGCAGGGACTAGCTTCAACGAGCAGTACTTC
cdr3_aa: CASSYPAGTSFNEQYF

clone_size: few
v_call: TRBV24-1
d_call: TRBD1
j_call: TRBJ2-3
cdr3_nt: TGTGCCACCCGCTCCGGGACAGGTATCACGGATACGCAGTATTTT
cdr3_aa: CATRSGTGITDTQYF

clone_size: few
v_call: TRBV30
d_call: TRBD2
j_call: TRBJ2-7
cdr3_nt: TGTGCCTGGAGGCCTACTAGCGGGATTACCTACGAGCAGTACTTC
cdr3_aa: CAWRPTSGITYEQYF

clone_size: few
v_call: TRBV2
d_call: -
j_call: TRBJ2-5
cdr3_nt: TGTGCCAGCAACCTTGCCGTAGAGACCCAGTACTTC
cdr3_aa: CASNLAVETQYF

clone_size: -
v_call: TRBV11-3
d_call: TRBD2
j_call: TRBJ2-7
cdr3_nt: TGTGCCAGCAGGACTTGCGGGGGTTGCTCCGAGCAGTACTTC
cdr3_aa: CASRTCGGCSEQYF

clone_size: few
v_call: TRBV25-1
d_call: TRBD2
j_call: TRBJ2-7
cdr3_nt: TGTGCCAGCAGTGAAGCGGGCGGGAGAACTTTCGAGCAGTACTTC
cdr3_aa: CASSEAGGRTFEQYF

clone_size: many
v_call: TRBV5-5
d_call: -
j_call: TRBJ2-7
cdr3_nt: TGTGCCAGCAGCTTGGACGGGTACTACGAGCAGTACTTC
cdr3_aa: CASSLDGYYEQYF

clone_size: few
v_call: TRBV24-1
d_call: -
j_call: TRBJ2-3
cdr3_nt: TGTGCCACGGGGTCAGGGGATACAGATACGCAGTATTTT
cdr3_aa: CATGSGDTDTQYF

clone_size: -
v_call: TRBV6-1
d_call: -
j_call: TRBJ1-2
cdr3_nt: TGTGCCAGCAGCCCTCCGTACTGGGACATTACTTTCTATGGCTACACCTTC
cdr3_aa: CASSPPYWDITFYGYTF

clone_size: -
v_call: TRBV5-5
d_call: -
j_call: TRBJ1-1
cdr3_nt: TGTGTCAGCAGCTTGGTTTACGGGAACACTGAAGCTTTCTTT
cdr3_aa: CVSSLVYGNTEAFF

clone_size: many
v_call: TRBV29-1
d_call: TRBD1
j_call: TRBJ2-1
cdr3_nt: TGCAGCGTTACAAGACAGGGGGGACACAATGAGCAGTTCTTC
cdr3_aa: CSVTRQGGHNEQFF

clone_size: once
v_call: TRBV20-1
d_call: -
j_call: TRBJ1-2
cdr3_nt: TGCAGTGCTCAACAGGGAGGGAAGTATGGCTACACCTTC
cdr3_aa: CSAQQGGKYGYTF

clone_size: -
v_call: TRBV6-1
d_call: TRBD2
j_call: TRBJ2-7
cdr3_nt: TGTGCCAGCAGTAAGCCGGGACTAGCGGGGGAGCAGTACTTC
cdr3_aa: CASSKPGLAGEQYF